This note documents a single T cell receptor beta chain sequence. It lacks a known antigen. No much larger clone is present one base from it, and per-base qualities are unavailable. In the prospective study, participants were about 18 to 89 years old, resided in 20 to 30 geographic areas of the United States, and were enrolled through a virtual design. In the prospective study, cohorts were assigned on the basis of participant-reported clinical history obtained from a screening survey and a study questionnaire. A participant counted as exposed if, within 2 weeks of entering the study, that participant had been in contact with someone who had a PCR-confirmed or clinician-diagnosed COVID-19 case. Each participant in the prospective study had whole blood, serum and a nasopharyngeal or oropharyngeal swab collected by mobile phlebotomists. Prospective study participants could optionally give additional blood draws and questionnaires over an approximately 2-month period. Before DNA extraction, prospective study blood samples were shipped either frozen or at room temperature.

This sample is part of a study of blood T cell repertoires in COVID-19 (dated by TCRdb to about 2020). With regard to the full study: The collaborator samples originated in the United States, Italy and Spain and spanned the acute and convalescent phases of COVID-19. The material from the prospective study consisted of cDNA or gDNA derived from T cells, B-cell-depleted T cells, or PBMCs. Deeply sampled blood TCRbeta repertoires from subjects exposed to, actively infected with, or recovered from COVID-19 were included in the dataset. The repertoires were made available in a free public database intended to serve as a resource for research on the immune response to SARS-CoV-2. The samples were drawn from the first 160 participants of the ongoing ImmuneRACE study and from more than 1,000 subjects provided by 6 global collaborators. Nearly every sample came with metadata listing a de-identified subject ID, COVID-19 status, age in years and sex. Where HLA class I and class II types were available, the types were taken from metadata supplied by the sample provider, not from assay-based typing. Study-level results and caveats: The amount of clinical and demographic metadata varied by source and participant and was provided uncurated.

TCRbeta CDR3 regions were amplified from genomic DNA by means of the immunoSEQ Assay, a bias-controlled multiplex PCR. Per the source publication's procedure: Within the assay, amplification of reference gene primers was used to estimate how many nucleated cells each sample contained. To quantify the absolute abundance of each unique TCRbeta CDR3 rearrangement, sequence reads were collapsed and filtered. For each sample, productive Simpson clonality was calculated by taking the square root of Simpson's diversity index across productive rearrangements. TCRdb took this table from immuneACCESS and kept in-frame rearrangements with V and J called. Such tables lack part of the clones; where checked against another copy, unresolved V genes explain under half of the gap, and the rest is unexplained. V and J calls plus clone size are reproduced from that table; the DNA served to infer D and trimming. This sample has about 250,000 clones in its table, and around 83% of those were observed once. The ten largest clones take up around 5% of the sample.

CDR1 LGHDT and CDR2 YNNKEL are derived from the germline V gene (reference sequence). From the cysteine through the phenylalanine, the CDR3 covers 16 amino acids. Just the 48-base CDR3 DNA is kept, in frame starting at base 1. V is pared back by 1 base and J by 4 bases, with 16 bases lying between the germline termini. The chain was built from TRBV3-1 (or the pseudogene TRBV3-2) and TRBJ2-5, and TRBD2 may be the D gene, going by 6 matching bases. The clonotype comes from a man aged 40-50 years who had been exposed to COVID-19. Material for sequencing was PBMCs or T cells enriched from blood (not recorded which). The CDR3 region has the sequence CASSQGSGSVRETQYF. In nucleotide form, the sequence is TGTGCCAGCAGCCAAGGATCCGGGAGCGTGCGAGAGACCCAGTACTTC.